This TCR beta chain was identified in a study of T cell changes during pregnancy in multiple sclerosis. Profiled with immunoSEQ multiplex PCR; TCRdb holds only in-frame clones, not every one. Of some 87,000 clones in the sample, about 95% were seen once. The germline V gene has CDR1 SSHAT and CDR2 FNYEAQ (reference sequence). CDR3 length: 15 amino acids. V dropped 0 bases and J dropped 5; count of bases not matched to a gene: 3. The chain links TRBV7-7 to TRBJ2-2; 7 nucleotides line up with TRBD2. This clonotype was obtained from a female donor with multiple sclerosis, enrolled in a pregnancy study. Here the sequenced sample was peripheral blood, taken in the second trimester of pregnancy. This CDR3 is CASSLAGAGTGELFF. The CDR3 nucleotides are TGTGCCAGCAGCTTAGCGGGAGCGGGGACCGGGGAGCTGTTTTTT.